A single sample gave rise to the 28 T cell receptor beta chains below, sequenced in a study of OX40 agonist ivuxolimab in advanced cancers. Libraries were prepared by immunoSEQ multiplex PCR; TCRdb keeps only in-frame clonotypes and omits some of them. The table records over 85,000 clones, about 92% of them present only once. This specimen consisted of CD4+ or CD8+ T cells sorted from blood, obtained in a trial of the OX40 agonist ivuxolimab. The origin of the receptors is an adult with an advanced solid tumor such as melanoma, head and neck, liver or kidney cancer.

V usage is TRBV28 and J usage is TRBJ2-3; D possibly uses TRBD1 or TRBD2 (5 bases each). V lost 8 bases and J 1 base, leaving 16 bases between the germline ends. CDR1 and CDR2 (germline): MDHEN, SYDVKM. The CDR3 sequence is 15 residues long. CDR3 DNA sequence: TGTGCCAGCGCATCCGGGGCGGCAGGCACAGATACGCAGTATTTT. Protein product: CASASGAAGTDTQYF.

DNA for the CDR3: TGTGCCAGCAGTTTAGGCTCGACAGACTATGGCTACACCTTC. This translates into CASSLGSTDYGYTF. The V and J genes are TRBV28 and TRBJ1-2; TRBD1 might be the D (5 bases). V was cut by 2 bases and J by 3 bases, with 10 bases left in between. Germline CDR1 is MDHEN and CDR2 is SYDVKM. This CDR3 has 14 residues.

The chain links TRBV5-1 to TRBJ2-4, with D tentatively TRBD1 (6 bases). This CDR3 has 16 residues. V was shortened by 2 bases and J by 0 bases, with 12 bases between the two germline ends. Per germline, CDR1 SGHRS and CDR2 YFSETQ. In DNA form, the CDR3 reads TGCGCCAGCAGCTTCGGGACATCGCTAGCCAAAAACATTCAGTACTTC. It yields the protein CASSFGTSLAKNIQYF.

This rearrangement joins TRBV7-8 to TRBJ1-2; 7 bases match TRBD1. This CDR3 has 14 residues. Trimming at V came to 0 bases and at J to 4 bases, leaving 2 bases not matched to a gene. Germline V gene data show CDR1 as SGHVS and CDR2 as FQNEAQ. This CDR3 is CASSLAQGLYGYTF. As DNA, the CDR3 is TGTGCCAGCAGCTTAGCACAGGGGCTCTATGGCTACACCTTC.

The genes are TRBV5-1 and TRBJ1-5; D gene uncertain. CDR3 length: 17 residues. Germline CDR1 SGHRS, CDR2 YFSETQ. V was shortened by 3 bases and J by 0 bases, with 16 bases between the two germline ends. In DNA form, the CDR3 reads TGCGCCAGCAGCTCCCCTAGCTGGATAAATAGCAATCAGCCCCAGCATTTT. Encoded protein: CASSSPSWINSNQPQHF.

The chain has TRBV30 and TRBJ2-1; D is unresolved. The CDR3 spans 12 residues. Germline V CDR1 and CDR2: GTSNPN, SVGIG (reference sequence). V was cut by 4 bases and J by 6 bases, with 10 bases left in between. CDR3 loop: CAWTTPGNEQFF. The CDR3 DNA reads as TGTGCCTGGACCACCCCGGGCAATGAGCAGTTCTTC.

The chain combines TRBV25-1 with TRBJ1-4, with a possible D match to TRBD1 (5 bases). Between the trimmed V and J ends, which lost 7 bases and 3 bases, there was a span of 12 bases. Germline CDR1 and CDR2: MGHDK and SYGVNS. The CDR3 spans 14 residues. CDR3 sequence (DNA): TGTGCCAGCAAGCGGGCAGGGTCTAATGAAAAACTGTTTTTT. Translation: CASKRAGSNEKLFF.

This rearrangement joins TRBV28 to TRBJ2-7, with D hard to call. Trimming stripped 3 bases from V and 2 bases from J, with 8 bases between. The V gene's germline CDR1 is MDHEN and CDR2 SYDVKM. This CDR3 spans 13 amino acids. CDR3 in DNA: TGTGCCAGCAGTTTCCCCTCAGCCTACGAGCAGTACTTC. It is translated as CASSFPSAYEQYF.

The CDR3 region has the DNA TGTGCCAGCAGCCGCGAACGAGGAGGGGCCAACGTCCTGACTTTC. This translates into CASSRERGGANVLTF. The chain employs TRBV7-9 and TRBJ2-6, with D unclear. CDR3 length: 15 residues. Between the trimmed V and J ends, which lost 5 bases and 4 bases, there was a span of 12 bases. CDR1 is SEHNR, CDR2 FQNEAQ, per germline (reference sequence).

The chain has TRBV7-2 and TRBJ2-3; D not certain. The CDR3 sequence is 11 residues long. Trimming shortened V by 6 bases and J by 2 bases, and 3 bases separated the two germline ends. The germline V gene encodes CDR1 SGHTA and CDR2 FQGNSA. CDR3 residues: CASRLTDTQYF. DNA of the CDR3: TGTGCCAGCAGGCTCACAGATACGCAGTATTTT.

This chain uses TRBV5-6 with TRBJ2-5; D might be TRBD2 (5 bases). This CDR3 has 14 residues. Deletions cut 0 bases from V and 4 bases from J, with 10 bases between. CDR1 and CDR2 (germline): SGHDT, YYEEEE. The CDR3 DNA reads as TGTGCCAGCAGCTTGGTTTCGGCGGGAGAGACCCAGTACTTC. Protein sequence: CASSLVSAGETQYF.

This clone turned up a few times. The chain joins TRBV27 to TRBJ1-5; D is perhaps TRBD1 (5 bases). The CDR3 length is 16 residues. Germline V lookup: CDR1 MNHEY, CDR2 SMNVEV (reference sequence). V lost 6 bases and J 0 bases, leaving 15 bases between the germline ends. The CDR3 is CASSIRQLDSNQPQHF. CDR3 coding DNA: TGTGCCAGCAGCATTCGACAGCTGGATAGCAATCAGCCCCAGCATTTT.

The chain has TRBV19 and TRBJ2-1; D remains ambiguous. In germline, CDR1 is LNHDA, CDR2 SQIVND (reference sequence). There are 17 residues in the CDR3. V lost 3 bases and J 5 bases, leaving 20 bases between the germline ends. CDR3 nucleotide sequence: TGTGCCAGTAGTATCCAGACCGGGTGGCAGTGGAACAATGAGCAGTTCTTC. It specifies CASSIQTGWQWNNEQFF.

The genes are TRBV5-1 and TRBJ1-1; 7 nucleotides agree with TRBD1. Losses at the gene ends were 2 bases for V and 5 bases for J; bases not matched to a gene: 6. This CDR3 contains 14 residues. Germline CDR1 and CDR2: SGHRS and YFSETQ. CDR3 amino acids: CASSLGQAGTEAFF. Here the CDR3 DNA reads TGCGCCAGCAGCTTAGGACAGGCCGGGACTGAAGCTTTCTTT.

This sequence joins TRBV19 and TRBJ2-1, with D hard to call. CDR1 LNHDA and CDR2 SQIVND come from the germline V gene (reference sequence). V lost 5 bases and J 10 bases, leaving 12 bases between the germline ends. The length of the CDR3 is 12 residues. The DNA of the CDR3 is TGTGCCAGTAGTCGAGTGGTATACGAGCAGTTCTTC. It yields the protein CASSRVVYEQFF.

This clone has a single count. This chain joins TRBV6-1 and TRBJ2-1; the D gene could be TRBD1 or TRBD2 (5 bases each). The CDR3 extends over 14 amino acids. CDR1 and CDR2 (germline): MNHNS, SASEGT. Trimming shortened V by 6 bases and J by 1 base, and 10 bases separated the two germline ends. The CDR3 DNA is TGTGCCAGCAGCCGAGGGGCGTCCTACAATGAGCAGTTCTTC. Its translation: CASSRGASYNEQFF.

This chain links TRBV27 with TRBJ1-5; TRBD1 matches at 7 bases. The CDR3 consists of 17 residues. The V gene end was trimmed by 4 bases and the J gene end by 1 base; junction bases not matched to a gene: 10. Germline CDR1 MNHEY, CDR2 SMNVEV (reference sequence). The CDR3 here is CASSSWRWGQSNQPQHF. The CDR3 DNA sequence: TGTGCCAGCAGTTCGTGGAGGTGGGGACAGAGCAATCAGCCCCAGCATTTT.

This clone has only one observation. This chain joins TRBV5-4 and TRBJ2-7, with 9 bases matching TRBD2. From germline, CDR1 is SGHNT and CDR2 YYREEE (reference sequence). The CDR3 spans 13 residues. The V and J ends lost 7 bases and 6 bases, in that order; junction bases with no gene match: 8. The CDR3 coding sequence is TGTGCCAGCGGGCGGGAGGGGCTTAGCGAGCAGTACTTC. Its translation is CASGREGLSEQYF.

The rearrangement links TRBV11-1 to TRBJ1-6; unclear D gene. The CDR3 is 13 amino acids. The germline V gene has CDR1 SGHAT and CDR2 FQDESV (reference sequence). V was trimmed by 3 bases and J by 4 bases, leaving 4 bases between them. Here the CDR3 reads CASSFGYNSPLHF. CDR3 nucleotide sequence: TGTGCCAGCAGCTTCGGATATAATTCACCCCTCCACTTT.

The chain's CDR3 is CASSSTPRGRGNTEAFF. In DNA, the CDR3 is TGTGCCAGCAGCTCCACCCCCAGGGGGCGCGGGAACACTGAAGCTTTCTTT. This chain joins TRBV7-2 and TRBJ1-1, with TRBD1 identical over 8 bases. The CDR3 spans 17 residues. The J segment lost 1 base and the V segment lost 4 bases, leaving 11 bases of the junction unmatched. Germline V CDR1 and CDR2: SGHTA, FQGNSA.

This clone occurred once. The sample holds other DNA sequences that translate to the same CDR3. The rearrangement uses TRBV6-5 and TRBJ1-4; D gene ambiguous. Germline CDR1 and CDR2: MNHEY and SVGAGI. This CDR3 is 13 amino acids long. The V end was cut by 4 bases, the J end by 8 bases, with 11 bases between. This chain's CDR3 is CASSSTREEKLFF. The CDR3 DNA reads TGTGCCAGCAGTTCAACCCGGGAAGAAAAACTGTTTTTT.

This clone was seen once. The chain combines TRBV6-5 with TRBJ1-6; D gene ambiguous. V lost 0 bases and J 7 bases, leaving 7 bases between the germline ends. Germline V CDR1 and CDR2: MNHEY, SVGAGI. The CDR3 is 14 amino acids. Here the CDR3 reads CASSYSTRNSPLHF. As DNA, the CDR3 is TGTGCCAGCAGTTACTCGACCCGGAATTCACCCCTCCACTTT.

The chain joins TRBV18 to TRBJ2-5, with 13 bases identical to TRBD2. Trimming at V came to 1 base and at J to 5 bases, leaving 13 bases not matched to a gene. Germline-derived CDR1 and CDR2 are KGHSH and LQKENI. The CDR3 runs to 19 residues. The CDR3 DNA reads as TGTGCCAGCTCACCACGACCAACTAGCGGGGGGGCGAATCGGGAGACCCAGTACTTC. As protein: CASSPRPTSGGANRETQYF.

V and J are TRBV7-2 and TRBJ2-7, with D possibly matching TRBD1 (5 bases). V lost 1 base to trimming and J lost 3 bases, with 13 bases between them. Germline lookup yields CDR1 SGHTA and CDR2 FQGNSA. The length of the CDR3 is 15 residues. CDR3 bases: TGTGCCAGCAGCTTAGGCCAGGGAATGTTCTACGAGCAGTACTTC. As protein: CASSLGQGMFYEQYF.

The rearrangement joins TRBV30 to TRBJ2-1, with D perhaps assigned TRBD1 or TRBD2 (5 bases each). V shed 5 bases and J shed 4 bases, with 18 bases lying between them. The length of the CDR3 is 15 residues. The germline V gene encodes CDR1 GTSNPN and CDR2 SVGIG (reference sequence). The CDR3 is CAWRSRGVRYNEQFF. The DNA for the CDR3 is TGTGCCTGGCGTTCTAGGGGAGTCCGTTACAATGAGCAGTTCTTC. The full variable domain, its missing parts supplied by reference TRBV30 and TRBJ2-1, is SQTIHQWPATLVQPVGSPLSLECTVEGTSNPNLYWYRQAAGRGLQLLFYSVGIGQISSEVPQNLSASRPQDRQFILSSKKLLLSDSGFYLCAWRSRGVRYNEQFFGPGTRLTVL.

The chain recombines TRBV11-2 with TRBJ1-1; D is undetermined. This CDR3 spans 13 amino acids. Germline V gene sequence: CDR1 SGHAT, CDR2 FQNNGV. The V end lost 7 bases, the J end lost 0 bases, and 9 bases lay between the germline ends. The CDR3 DNA sequence: TGTGCCAGCACCCCGAGGGTGAACACTGAAGCTTTCTTT. Its protein is CASTPRVNTEAFF.

The chain has TRBV19 and TRBJ1-1, with D possibly matching TRBD1 (5 bases). Germline values: CDR1 LNHDA, CDR2 SQIVND (reference sequence). V was pared by 1 base and J by 5 bases, with 11 bases between. The CDR3 length is 14 residues. The CDR3 nucleotides are TGTGCCAGTAGTATAGTCCCAGGGAGAACTGAAGCTTTCTTT. Its translation: CASSIVPGRTEAFF.

Details on this clone: One end of the junction fails to match germline, which may point to a read error. The V call is TRBV7-7, the J call TRBJ1-1; TRBD1 might be the D (5 bases). The CDR3 consists of 13 residues. CDR1 SSHAT and CDR2 FNYEAQ come from the germline V gene (reference sequence). The CDR3 loop reads CASSQQENTEAFF. The CDR3, as DNA: TGTGCTAGCAGCCAACAGGAGAACACTGAAGCTTTCTTT.